The present T cell receptor beta chain was sequenced within a study of CD8 T cells in ankylosing spondylitis. Using its own MiXCR run on the 5' RACE reads, TCRdb lists one record per CDR3 protein. The repertoire includes 300,000 to 350,000 distinct CDR3 sequences, around 20% of them detected once, and under 4% sits in the top ten. Whole-study findings and limits: CD8+ disease-linked clones were present at relatively low frequencies in blood.

The V gene lost 1 base and the J gene lost 6 bases, with 13 bases spanning the gap. The CDR3 extends over 15 amino acids. This clonotype was detected many times. Antigen: not known. This receptor was obtained from a female donor with ankylosing spondylitis or in good health (not recorded which). Sequencing input: blood, either unsorted or a sorted T cell fraction (not recorded which). The chain uses TRBV12-3 or TRBV12-4 and TRBJ2-1; D remains unclear. CDR3 region: CASSLGLGLTNEQFF. For the CDR3, the DNA is TGTGCCAGCAGTTTAGGGCTAGGATTGACCAATGAGCAGTTCTTC.